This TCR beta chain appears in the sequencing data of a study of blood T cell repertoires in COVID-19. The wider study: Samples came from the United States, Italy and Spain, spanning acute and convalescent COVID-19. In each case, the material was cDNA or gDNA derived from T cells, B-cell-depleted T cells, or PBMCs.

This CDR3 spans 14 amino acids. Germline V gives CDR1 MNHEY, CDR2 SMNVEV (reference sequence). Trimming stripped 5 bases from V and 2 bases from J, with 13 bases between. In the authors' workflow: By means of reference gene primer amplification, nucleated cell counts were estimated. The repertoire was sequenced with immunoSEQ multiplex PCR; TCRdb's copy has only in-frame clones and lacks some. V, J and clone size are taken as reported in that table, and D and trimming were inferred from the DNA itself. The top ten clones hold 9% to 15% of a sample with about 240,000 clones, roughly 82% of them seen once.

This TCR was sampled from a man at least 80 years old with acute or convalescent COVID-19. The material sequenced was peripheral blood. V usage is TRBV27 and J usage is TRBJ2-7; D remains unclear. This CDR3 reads CASSASRGPYEQYF. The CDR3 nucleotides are TGTGCCAGCAGTGCCTCCCGAGGCCCCTACGAGCAGTACTTC.